These T cell receptor beta chains were read from a single sample in a study of technical replicates of blood from a handful of donors. The assay was immunoSEQ multiplex PCR, and TCRdb's table has in-frame clones only and misses some. The sample lists 9,000 to 15,000 clones, 85% to 95% occurring once. Sequencing was performed on PBMCs. The origin of the receptors is a human donor in good health. Each CDR3 is given with its conserved first and last residue. The D gene is left open where the match is weak. Size is omitted from some rows. Given values are once, few, many or a class for expanded clones.

TGTGCCTTCGCCGGCGGGAGGACGGATACGCAGTATTTT	CAFAGGRTDTQYF	TRBV30	TRBJ2-3	TRBD2	.
TGCGCCAGCAGTCCTACCCTTAGCTTTTACAATGAGCAGTTCTTC	CASSPTLSFYNEQFF	TRBV5-1	TRBJ2-1	.	once
TGTGCCAGCAGCAGTGGGCCTCACCTGGAAGAGACCCAGTACTTC	CASSSGPHLEETQYF	TRBV7-7	TRBJ2-5	.	once
TGTGCCAGCAGTAAAGGGTTTGACAGGGGGCACGGACTGTTTTTT	CASSKGFDRGHGLFF	TRBV2	TRBJ1-4	TRBD1	.
TGTGCCAGTAGTCCGGGGACAGGGATGAACACTGAAGCTTTCTTT	CASSPGTGMNTEAFF	TRBV19	TRBJ1-1	TRBD1	.
TGTGCCAGTAGGGACAGGGGAAACATTCAGTACTTC	CASRDRGNIQYF	TRBV19	TRBJ2-4	TRBD1	.
TGTGCCAGCAGCTTCCCAATCCCCGGGAACGAGCAGTACTTC	CASSFPIPGNEQYF	TRBV7-2	TRBJ2-7	.	.
TGTGCCTGGAGGATGACTAGCAACTACGACGAGCAGTACTTC	CAWRMTSNYDEQYF	TRBV30	TRBJ2-7	TRBD2	.
TGTGCCAGCGGCCTAGGTGGTGAGCAGTTCTTC	CASGLGGEQFF	TRBV28	TRBJ2-1	.	.
TGTGCCAGCAATGAAGCGGGGAGAACGTGGAATGAGCAGTTCTTC	CASNEAGRTWNEQFF	TRBV6-1	TRBJ2-1	TRBD2	.
TGTGCCAGCAGCCCACGGGGGGGCGCTTCTCCCTATGGCTACACCTTC	CASSPRGGASPYGYTF	TRBV28	TRBJ1-2	.	.
TGTGCCTGGAGTACCCTTTACAGACAGCCCCAGCATTTT	CAWSTLYRQPQHF	TRBV30	TRBJ1-5	.	.
TGTGCCAGCAGCGCGGGACAGGCGGGGGAGACCCAGTACTTC	CASSAGQAGETQYF	TRBV7-2	TRBJ2-5	TRBD1	.
TGTGCCAGCAGCTTAGTCTGGAACACCGGGGAGCTGTTTTTT	CASSLVWNTGELFF	TRBV7-2	TRBJ2-2	.	.
TGTGCCAGCAGCTTAGCAGGGGGAGCCTACGAGCAGTACTTC	CASSLAGGAYEQYF	TRBV11-2	TRBJ2-7	TRBD1	.
TGCGCCAGCAGGCTTGGGACAGGGTTTGCCGGGGAGCTGTTTTTT	CASRLGTGFAGELFF	TRBV5-1	TRBJ2-2	TRBD1	.